This T cell receptor (beta chain) was obtained from a study of early T cells in non-severe SARS-CoV-2 infection. Study-wide background: Chains were not paired, and sequencing was done on bulk RNA from unsorted whole blood. Findings of the study overall: Clonotype matching in VDJdb favored anti-spike CD8 responses and did not capture private and CD4 specificities.

The V end lost 6 bases, the J end lost 3 bases, and 12 bases lay between the germline ends. Germline CDR1 DFQATT, CDR2 SNEGSKA (reference sequence). The CDR3 totals 13 residues. This clonotype was detected many times. Antigen: not known. As part of library construction, unique molecular identifiers were attached to individual cDNA molecules. Each CDR3 protein is one row after TCRdb ran MiXCR on the 5' RACE reads. This table has 35,000 to 45,000 distinct CDR3 sequences, 6% to 8% appearing once. Material: whole blood, obtained at baseline. This TCR was sampled from an adult who was a healthcare worker with PCR-confirmed SARS-CoV-2 infection or an uninfected control (not recorded which). The V gene is TRBV20-1, the J gene TRBJ2-1; D is possibly TRBD1 or TRBD2 (6 bases each). The CDR3 loop is CSAGRGHYNEQFF. The CDR3 DNA sequence: TGCAGTGCGGGGCGGGGACACTACAATGAGCAGTTCTTC.